Listed here are 16 T cell receptor beta chains from one sample, sequenced in a study of blood T cell repertoires in COVID-19. The table came from immunoSEQ multiplex PCR; TCRdb's copy has only in-frame clones and leaves some out. The profile covers 150,000 to 200,000 clones, with about 89% appearing a single time and approximately 3.5% taken by the ten largest. Sequenced material: peripheral blood. Receptor source: a man aged 65-85 years with acute or convalescent COVID-19.

This clone has a handful of counts. The V gene is TRBV2, the J gene TRBJ2-7; D gene ambiguous. CDR1 is SNHLY, CDR2 FYNNEI, per germline. Trimming left V 6 bases short and J 4 bases short, with 7 bases between. The CDR3 loop spans 11 amino acids. This chain's CDR3 is CASSPFYEQYF. Written as DNA, the CDR3 is TGTGCCAGCAGCCCCTTTTACGAGCAGTACTTC. Complete variable domain (other parts from reference TRBV2 and TRBJ2-7): EPEVTQTPSHQVTQMGQEVILRCVPISNHLYFYWYRQILGQKVEFLVSFYNNEISEKSEIFDDQFSVERPDGSNFTLKIRSTKLEDSAMYFCASSPFYEQYFGPGTRLTVT.

The rearrangement links TRBV14 to TRBJ2-7; 9 bases agree with TRBD1. V gave up 3 bases and J gave up 6 bases; unmatched junction bases: 9. This CDR3 comprises 15 residues. From germline, CDR1 is SGHDN and CDR2 FVKESK. DNA for the CDR3: TGTGCCAGCAGCCATGACATACAGGGGGCGATCGAGCAGTACTTC. Protein product: CASSHDIQGAIEQYF.

The chain carries TRBV5-4 and TRBJ2-1; no definite D call. In germline, CDR1 is SGHNT, CDR2 YYREEE (reference sequence). The CDR3 is 12 residues long. Trimming took off 3 bases at V and 7 bases at J, with 8 bases between the two ends. This CDR3 is CASSSRLNEQFF. The CDR3 nucleotides read TGTGCCAGCAGCTCCAGGTTGAATGAGCAGTTCTTC.

The genes are TRBV3-1 (or the pseudogene TRBV3-2) and TRBJ2-7; TRBD2 might be the D (5 bases). Trimming took off 4 bases at V and 0 bases at J, with 10 bases between the two ends. CDR1 LGHDT and CDR2 YNNKEL come from the germline V gene (reference sequence). The CDR3 spans 14 residues. For the CDR3, the DNA is TGTGCCAGCAGCCGACTAACGGCCTCCTACGAGCAGTACTTC. This sequence encodes CASSRLTASYEQYF.

The rearrangement links TRBV12-3 or TRBV12-4 to TRBJ2-7; D is unresolved. The V and J ends lost 8 bases and 4 bases respectively, with 3 bases between them. CDR3 size: 9 residues. CDR3 amino acids: CASRYEQYF. CDR3 bases: TGTGCCAGCCGTTACGAGCAGTACTTC.

This clone was detected once. The genes are TRBV5-5 and TRBJ1-1; D might be TRBD1 (6 bases). CDR3 length equals 14 residues. Germline-derived CDR1 and CDR2 are SGHKS and YYEKEE (reference sequence). V lost 4 bases and J lost 5, with 15 bases in between. CDR3 sequence: CASSTGQMGTEAFF. CDR3 nucleotide sequence: TGTGCCAGCAGCACCGGACAGATGGGTACTGAAGCTTTCTTT.

The V call is TRBV7-2, the J call TRBJ2-7, with D perhaps matching TRBD2 (6 bases). Looked up from germline, CDR1 is SGHTA and CDR2 is FQGNSA. Trimming stripped 5 bases from V and 3 bases from J, with 14 bases between. CDR3 length: 14 amino acids. DNA for the CDR3: TGTGCCAGCAGCCCCCCCGGGGGAGGCTACGAGCAGTACTTC. This encodes CASSPPGGGYEQYF.

The chain joins TRBV3-1 (or the pseudogene TRBV3-2) to TRBJ2-6, with no clear D. V shed 1 base and J shed 0 bases, with 4 bases lying between them. Germline V gene lookup returns CDR1 LGHDT and CDR2 YNNKEL (reference sequence). This CDR3 contains 15 residues. The CDR3 protein is CASSQGASGANVLTF. The CDR3 nucleotides are TGTGCCAGCAGCCAAGGGGCCTCTGGGGCCAACGTCCTGACTTTC.

The J gene is TRBJ1-1, the V gene TRBV19; no clear D. CDR3 length: 12 residues. Trimming removed 7 bases at V and 1 base at J, with 7 bases between. The germline gives CDR1 LNHDA, CDR2 SQIVND (reference sequence). CDR3 coding DNA: TGTGCCAGTACAAAGAGGAACACTGAAGCTTTCTTT. Residues: CASTKRNTEAFF.

Written as DNA, the CDR3 is TGTGCCAGCAGCTTAGCGGGGGGACAGGAAAACATTCAGTACTTC. Amino acid sequence: CASSLAGGQENIQYF. The chain employs TRBV7-9 and TRBJ2-4; 8 positions agree with TRBD1. The V segment lost 0 bases and the J segment 5 bases; nucleotides outside the gene matches: 3. The CDR3 contains 15 residues. CDR1 is SEHNR and CDR2 is FQNEAQ in the germline V gene (reference sequence).

The J gene is TRBJ2-5, the V gene TRBV5-8; weak D call: TRBD1 (5 bases). From germline, CDR1 is SGHTS and CDR2 YDEGEE. The CDR3 totals 15 residues. V was pared by 0 bases and J by 3 bases, with 12 bases between. The CDR3 protein is CASSLDFRGKETQYF. The CDR3 nucleotides are TGTGCCAGCAGCTTGGATTTTAGGGGTAAAGAGACCCAGTACTTC.

The chain is built from TRBV7-8 and TRBJ1-1; D is possibly TRBD1 (5 bases). This CDR3 has 14 amino acids. The V gene lost 8 bases and the J gene lost 5 bases, with 18 bases spanning the gap. Germline values: CDR1 SGHVS, CDR2 FQNEAQ. The CDR3 coding sequence is TGTGCCAGCTTTAGCCCCCAGGGATATACTGAAGCTTTCTTT. It codes for CASFSPQGYTEAFF.

There are a few counts of this clone. The chain uses TRBV5-5 and TRBJ1-2, with a tentative D call TRBD1 (5 bases). V lost 4 bases and J 5 bases, leaving 15 bases between the germline ends. Germline CDR1 and CDR2: SGHKS and YYEKEE (reference sequence). The CDR3 sequence is 14 residues long. DNA for the CDR3: TGTGCCAGCAGCCCACAGGTCCCTACTTATGGCTACACCTTC. Encoded protein: CASSPQVPTYGYTF.

This chain links TRBV7-2 with TRBJ1-2, with 7 nucleotides matching TRBD1. V trimming: 0 bases; J trimming: 0 bases; junction bases outside the gene matches: 10. This CDR3 comprises 18 residues. The germline CDR1 and CDR2 sequences are SGHTA and FQGNSA. CDR3: CASSLAALPDRANYGYTF. The CDR3 DNA reads as TGTGCCAGCAGCTTAGCCGCGTTACCAGACAGGGCTAACTATGGCTACACCTTC.

The chain employs TRBV7-3 and TRBJ1-2; 9 bases map to TRBD1. V trimming: 4 bases; J trimming: 4 bases; junction bases outside the gene matches: 1. This CDR3 region has 13 residues. CDR1 is SGHTA and CDR2 is FQGTGA in the germline V gene. Here the CDR3 reads CASSSTGGYGYTF. Here the CDR3 DNA reads TGTGCCAGCAGCTCGACAGGGGGCTATGGCTACACCTTC.

V usage is TRBV18 and J usage is TRBJ1-5, with D maybe TRBD1 (5 bases). CDR3 length equals 16 residues. V was trimmed by 1 base and J by 4 bases, leaving 14 bases between them. The germline gives CDR1 KGHSH, CDR2 LQKENI. Written as DNA, the CDR3 is TGTGCCAGCTCACCACTGGGTAGACAGTTAAATCAGCCCCAGCATTTT. Translation gives CASSPLGRQLNQPQHF.